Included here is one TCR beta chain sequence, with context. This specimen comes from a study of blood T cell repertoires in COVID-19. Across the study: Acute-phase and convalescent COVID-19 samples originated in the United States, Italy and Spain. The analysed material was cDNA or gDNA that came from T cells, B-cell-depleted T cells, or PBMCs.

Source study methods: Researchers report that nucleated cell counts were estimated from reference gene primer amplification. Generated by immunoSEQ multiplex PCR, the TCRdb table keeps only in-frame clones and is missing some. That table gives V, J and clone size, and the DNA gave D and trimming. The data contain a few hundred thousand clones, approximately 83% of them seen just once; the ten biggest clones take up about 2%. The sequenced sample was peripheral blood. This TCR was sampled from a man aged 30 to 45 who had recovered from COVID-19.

The CDR3 coding sequence is TGCGCCAGCAGTTCGTCTAGCGGGGGGGCCCGGGAGCTGTTTTTT. This sequence encodes CASSSSSGGARELFF. The genes are TRBV10-2 and TRBJ2-2; 12 bases fit TRBD2. The V segment lost 5 bases and the J segment 9 bases; nucleotides outside the gene matches: 7. Per germline, CDR1 WSHSY and CDR2 SAAADI. This CDR3 comprises 15 residues.